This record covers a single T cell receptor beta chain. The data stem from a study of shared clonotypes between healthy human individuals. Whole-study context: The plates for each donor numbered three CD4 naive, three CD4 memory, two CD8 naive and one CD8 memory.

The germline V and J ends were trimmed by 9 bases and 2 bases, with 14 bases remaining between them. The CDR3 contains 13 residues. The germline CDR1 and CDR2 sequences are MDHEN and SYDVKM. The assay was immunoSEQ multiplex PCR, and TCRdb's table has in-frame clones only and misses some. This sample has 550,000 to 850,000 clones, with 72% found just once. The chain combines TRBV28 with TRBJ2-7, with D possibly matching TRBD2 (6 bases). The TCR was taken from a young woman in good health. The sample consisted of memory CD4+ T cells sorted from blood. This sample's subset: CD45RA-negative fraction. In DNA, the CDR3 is TGTGCCAGTGGGCGGGGTTCCACCTACGAGCAGTACTTC. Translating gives CASGRGSTYEQYF.